The 19 T cell receptor beta chains reported below all come from one sample, sequenced in a study of blood T cell repertoires in COVID-19. Sequencing used immunoSEQ multiplex PCR; TCRdb keeps in-frame clones, though not all of them. The sample includes approximately 500,000 clones, approximately 83% of them seen just once. Sequenced material: peripheral blood. The receptor set was obtained from a human donor in a cohort sampled during active COVID-19.

V usage is TRBV7-9 and J usage is TRBJ1-2, with a tentative D call TRBD1 (6 bases). Germline CDR1 and CDR2: SEHNR and FQNEAQ (reference sequence). V lost 2 bases and J lost 6, with 13 bases in between. The length of the CDR3 is 14 residues. CDR3 in amino acids: CASSLPTGSHGYTF. The CDR3 DNA is TGTGCCAGCAGCTTACCCACAGGGAGCCATGGCTACACCTTC.

V is TRBV6-4 and J is TRBJ2-6; 8 bases are a match to TRBD1. After removal of 0 bases from V and 2 bases from J, the junction contained 6 bases not matched to a gene. The CDR3 covers 18 residues. Germline-derived CDR1 and CDR2 are MRHNA and SNTAGT. CDR3 sequence reads: CASSDSGRGLTGANVLTF. The DNA for the CDR3 is TGTGCCAGCAGTGACTCTGGCAGGGGGCTGACTGGGGCCAACGTCCTGACTTTC.

This sequence joins TRBV20-1 and TRBJ2-1; 7 bases agree with TRBD2. V was clipped by 3 bases and J by 7 bases; unmatched bases: 6. The germline V gene encodes CDR1 DFQATT and CDR2 SNEGSKA (reference sequence). The CDR3 totals 13 residues. CDR3: CSASSGGENEQFF. DNA for the CDR3: TGCAGTGCTAGTTCGGGAGGTGAGAATGAGCAGTTCTTC.

This clone has just one count. The chain joins TRBV19 to TRBJ1-6; 11 bases are shared with TRBD1. Per germline, CDR1 LNHDA and CDR2 SQIVND (reference sequence). With 5 bases clipped from V and 5 bases from J, the junction kept 8 bases outside the gene matches. The length of the CDR3 is 17 residues. As DNA, the CDR3 is TGTGCCAGTAGTCCTTCCGGGACAGGGGGTGATAATTCACCCCTCCACTTT. Protein product: CASSPSGTGGDNSPLHF.

A word on this clone: The sample carries other DNA sequences with the same CDR3. The V call is TRBV5-1, the J call TRBJ1-5; tentatively, D is TRBD1 (6 bases). This CDR3 has 14 residues. The V end lost 0 bases, the J end lost 4 bases, and 8 bases lay between the germline ends. The germline V gene encodes CDR1 SGHRS and CDR2 YFSETQ. DNA of the CDR3: TGCGCCAGCAGCTTGGGGACAGTTAATCAGCCCCAGCATTTT. Amino acid sequence: CASSLGTVNQPQHF.

The rearrangement joins TRBV3-1 (or the pseudogene TRBV3-2) to TRBJ1-1, with TRBD1 matching 8 bases. The CDR3 extends over 12 amino acids. Germline CDR1 is LGHDT and CDR2 is YNNKEL (reference sequence). Unmatched junction bases numbered 2, after V lost 3 bases and J lost 8 bases. The CDR3 DNA reads as TGTGCCAGCAGCCACCAGGGGGCAGAAGCTTTCTTT. It translates to CASSHQGAEAFF.

The rearrangement joins TRBV28 to TRBJ2-7; 9 positions match TRBD1. Germline V gives CDR1 MDHEN, CDR2 SYDVKM. The V segment lost 4 bases and the J segment 3 bases; nucleotides outside the gene matches: 4. CDR3 length: 14 amino acids. CDR3 nucleotides: TGTGCCAGCAGTTGGGACAGGGAGGTCTACGAGCAGTACTTC. Translation gives CASSWDREVYEQYF.

The J gene is TRBJ1-1, the V gene TRBV29-1; 9 bases agree with TRBD1. Germline CDR1 and CDR2: SQVTM and ANQGSEA. The CDR3 covers 12 residues. The junction had 4 bases not matched to a gene; V was cut back by 7 bases and J by 4 bases. CDR3 sequence reads: CSATGGSTEAFF. The CDR3 bases are TGCAGCGCCACAGGGGGCAGCACTGAAGCTTTCTTT.

The gene calls are TRBV29-1 and TRBJ2-3; D is uncertain. CDR3 length: 16 residues. V gave up 1 base and J gave up 0 bases, with 14 bases separating them. Germline lookup yields CDR1 SQVTM and CDR2 ANQGSEA. This CDR3 is CSVEVHGGESTDTQYF. CDR3 in DNA: TGCAGCGTTGAAGTCCATGGCGGAGAAAGCACAGATACGCAGTATTTT.

The chain has TRBV6-6 and TRBJ2-7, with unresolved D. Per germline, CDR1 MNHNY and CDR2 SVGAGI (reference sequence). V was pared by 0 bases and J by 4 bases, with 7 bases between. The CDR3 extends over 13 amino acids. The CDR3: CASSYSPVYEQYF. The CDR3 nucleotides read TGTGCCAGCAGTTACTCTCCAGTTTACGAGCAGTACTTC.

The rearrangement uses TRBV5-4 and TRBJ2-2, with TRBD1 matching 8 bases. V shed 3 bases and J 5 bases; nucleotides not matched to a gene: 9. The CDR3 spans 16 residues. Per germline, CDR1 SGHNT and CDR2 YYREEE (reference sequence). In DNA form, the CDR3 reads TGTGCCAGCAGCTCCCCGGGACAGGTAGTTACCGGGGAGCTGTTTTTT. Protein sequence: CASSSPGQVVTGELFF.

As regards this clone: Sequence at one end of the junction differs from germline and may be a read error. The chain links TRBV19 to TRBJ1-2; no definite D call. The CDR3 has 13 residues. Per the germline V gene, CDR1 is LNHDA and CDR2 is SQIVND (reference sequence). DNA of the CDR3: TGTGCCAGTAGTACCGCAGAGGACTACGGCTACACCTTC. It encodes CASSTAEDYGYTF.

This chain connects TRBV19 to TRBJ2-3; TRBD2 agrees at 9 bases. Trimming took 4 bases from V and 7 from J; bases not matched to a gene: 6. The CDR3 loop spans 14 amino acids. Germline V CDR1 and CDR2: LNHDA, SQIVND (reference sequence). Written as DNA, the CDR3 is TGTGCCAGTAGTAACCCCAGCGGGAGGAATACGCAGTATTTT. Residues: CASSNPSGRNTQYF.

This chain links TRBV6-5 with TRBJ1-2; TRBD1 agrees at 10 bases. Germline lookup yields CDR1 MNHEY and CDR2 SVGAGI. CDR3 size: 13 residues. V shed 6 bases and J 8 bases; nucleotides not matched to a gene: 6. The CDR3 bases are TGTGCCAGCAGGAGACAGGGGGCGCTGGGCTACACCTTC. Amino acids: CASRRQGALGYTF.

The chain has TRBV3-1 (or the pseudogene TRBV3-2) and TRBJ2-1; 12 bases are shared with TRBD2. The CDR3 covers 17 residues. Per the germline V gene, CDR1 is LGHDT and CDR2 is YNNKEL (reference sequence). The J segment lost 5 bases and the V segment lost 4 bases, leaving 9 bases of the junction unmatched. The CDR3 here is CASSLASLAGGNNEQFF. CDR3 DNA sequence: TGTGCCAGCAGCCTTGCAAGTCTAGCGGGAGGGAACAATGAGCAGTTCTTC.

V is TRBV12-3 or TRBV12-4 and J is TRBJ1-2, with D unclear. V dropped 2 bases and J dropped 8 bases, with 9 bases sitting between them. The CDR3 runs to 12 residues. As DNA, the CDR3 is TGTGCCAGCAGTTTAATCGGGTACGGCTACACCTTC. This translates into CASSLIGYGYTF.

This rearrangement joins TRBV4-3 to TRBJ2-2; a weak D match, TRBD2 (5 bases). Germline CDR1 is LGHNA and CDR2 is YSLEER. V gave up 2 bases and J gave up 3 bases, with 16 bases separating them. The CDR3 sequence is 17 residues long. Written as DNA, the CDR3 is TGCGCCAGCAGCCAATCTCGTCTCGGACTGTACACCGGGGAGCTGTTTTTT. It is translated as CASSQSRLGLYTGELFF.

The CDR3 spells CASSPEVSGGLSYEQYF. The CDR3 nucleotides read TGCGCCAGCAGCCCCGAGGTGTCGGGAGGCCTCTCCTACGAGCAGTACTTC. The chain employs TRBV4-1 and TRBJ2-7, with TRBD2 matching 7 bases. V lost 4 bases, J lost 0 bases, and 12 bases stayed unmatched. In germline, CDR1 is MGHRA, CDR2 YSYEKL. The CDR3 has 17 residues.

This clone is a singleton in its sample. This chain joins TRBV23-1 and TRBJ1-3; maybe TRBD1 (5 bases). TRBV23-1 is classed as an ORF, of uncertain function. Trimming took off 4 bases at V and 2 bases at J, with 12 bases between the two ends. This CDR3 is built from 15 residues. As DNA, the CDR3 is TGCGCCAGCAGTCCCCCCGGGACTGCTGGAAACACCATATATTTT. Translated, it gives CASSPPGTAGNTIYF.